The 7 T cell receptor beta chains below all came from one sample that was sequenced in a study of PD-1 blockade in classical Hodgkin lymphoma. Time point of the sample: cycle 4 day 1 (C4D1), after 5 to 7 weeks of nivolumab. Every patient experienced relapse after autologous stem cell transplantation, and brentuximab vedotin exposure varied. Researchers used magnetic negative selection to pull out pure CD4+ T cells from thawed PBMCs. Using immunoSEQ multiplex PCR, the repertoire was profiled, and TCRdb retains in-frame clones only, with some absent. The sample contains 4,000 to 5,000 clones, about 79% of which appear only once. Sample: CD4+ T cells from blood, taken before the fourth cycle of nivolumab. The receptors were sampled from a human donor with classical Hodgkin lymphoma.

The chain employs TRBV28 and TRBJ2-6; D assignment may be TRBD1 or TRBD2 (5 bases each). Germline V gene lookup returns CDR1 MDHEN and CDR2 SYDVKM. CDR3 length equals 20 residues. Trimming cost V 5 bases and J 4 bases, with 27 bases left between them. CDR3 sequence reads: CASSAGQWGTAKSGANVLTF. The CDR3 DNA follows: TGTGCCAGCAGTGCTGGACAATGGGGGACGGCTAAGTCAGGGGCCAACGTCCTGACTTTC.

This chain joins TRBV9 and TRBJ2-7; D is possibly TRBD2 (6 bases). The germline V and J ends were trimmed by 4 bases and 7 bases, with 15 bases remaining between them. Germline assignment: CDR1 SGDLS and CDR2 YYNGEE. The CDR3 runs 13 residues. CDR3 coding DNA: TGTGCCAGCAGCCTGGGGCCGGCGGGGGAGCAGTACTTC. The encoded protein is CASSLGPAGEQYF.

J is TRBJ1-5 and V is TRBV19; D not resolved. This CDR3 spans 12 amino acids. Trimming removed 5 bases from V and 2 bases from J, with 4 bases in between. Germline V gives CDR1 LNHDA, CDR2 SQIVND (reference sequence). CDR3 bases: TGTGCCAGTAGTGCTCGCAATCAGCCCCAGCATTTT. This gives the protein CASSARNQPQHF.

A single count supports this clone. This chain uses TRBV19 with TRBJ1-5; possible D gene TRBD1, 5 bases. V was trimmed by 3 bases and J by 2 bases, leaving 11 bases between them. The CDR3 is 15 amino acids. Germline CDR1 is LNHDA and CDR2 is SQIVND (reference sequence). In DNA, the CDR3 is TGTGCCAGTAGTATCAGACAGCTGGGCAATCAGCCCCAGCATTTT. This sequence encodes CASSIRQLGNQPQHF.

This clone was detected once. This rearrangement joins TRBV7-2 to TRBJ1-3; TRBD1 might be the D (5 bases). The CDR3 extends over 15 amino acids. Germline loops: CDR1 SGHTA, CDR2 FQGNSA. The germline V and J ends were trimmed by 2 bases and 0 bases, with 8 bases remaining between them. This CDR3 reads CASSLRGGSGNTIYF. DNA of the CDR3: TGTGCCAGCAGCTTAAGGGGTGGCTCTGGAAACACCATATATTTT.

The J gene is TRBJ1-2, the V gene TRBV6-6, with D unresolved. The CDR3 length is 13 residues. V lost 8 bases and J 6 bases, leaving 16 bases between the germline ends. The germline V gene has CDR1 MNHNY and CDR2 SVGAGI (reference sequence). CDR3 residues: CASARGDKDGYTF. The CDR3 DNA sequence: TGTGCCAGCGCCCGCGGGGATAAGGATGGCTACACCTTC.

The genes are TRBV7-2 and TRBJ2-2; TRBD1 might be the D (5 bases). Germline V gene sequence: CDR1 SGHTA, CDR2 FQGNSA. With 1 base removed from V and 7 bases from J, the gap between germline ends came to 19 bases. This CDR3 is built from 17 residues. The CDR3 DNA reads TGTGCCAGCAGCTTAGTGTCAGGGTCTGAATGGGTCGGGGAGCTGTTTTTT. Protein sequence: CASSLVSGSEWVGELFF.